The clone carrying this T cell receptor (beta chain) has just a few counts. Its antigen is currently unknown. The sample belongs to a study of CD8+CD57+ T cells in acquired aplastic anemia. Overall study findings and caveats: Patients and controls shared twenty-nine CD8+ CDR3 sequences, highly expressed in patients.

V gave up 3 bases and J gave up 4 bases, with 21 bases separating them. Per germline, CDR1 SQVTM and CDR2 ANQGSEA. CDR3 length: 16 amino acids. Genomic DNA acted as the template from which TCR beta VDJ combination and CDR3 sequence profiling were carried out. MiXCR, run by TCRdb on the reads, gives a single entry per CDR3 protein. Among hundreds of thousands of distinct CDR3 sequences listed, around 68% were seen once. The TCR was taken from a human donor in good health, serving as a control. The chain couples TRBV29-1 to TRBJ1-2; TRBD1 might be the D (6 bases). Input material: sorted CD4+, CD8+, or CD8+CD57+ T cells (not recorded which) from PBMCs. The CDR3 coding sequence is TGCAGCGTTGACCCAATAGCAGGGGCCTCTAGCTATGGCTACACCTTC. It yields the protein CSVDPIAGASSYGYTF.